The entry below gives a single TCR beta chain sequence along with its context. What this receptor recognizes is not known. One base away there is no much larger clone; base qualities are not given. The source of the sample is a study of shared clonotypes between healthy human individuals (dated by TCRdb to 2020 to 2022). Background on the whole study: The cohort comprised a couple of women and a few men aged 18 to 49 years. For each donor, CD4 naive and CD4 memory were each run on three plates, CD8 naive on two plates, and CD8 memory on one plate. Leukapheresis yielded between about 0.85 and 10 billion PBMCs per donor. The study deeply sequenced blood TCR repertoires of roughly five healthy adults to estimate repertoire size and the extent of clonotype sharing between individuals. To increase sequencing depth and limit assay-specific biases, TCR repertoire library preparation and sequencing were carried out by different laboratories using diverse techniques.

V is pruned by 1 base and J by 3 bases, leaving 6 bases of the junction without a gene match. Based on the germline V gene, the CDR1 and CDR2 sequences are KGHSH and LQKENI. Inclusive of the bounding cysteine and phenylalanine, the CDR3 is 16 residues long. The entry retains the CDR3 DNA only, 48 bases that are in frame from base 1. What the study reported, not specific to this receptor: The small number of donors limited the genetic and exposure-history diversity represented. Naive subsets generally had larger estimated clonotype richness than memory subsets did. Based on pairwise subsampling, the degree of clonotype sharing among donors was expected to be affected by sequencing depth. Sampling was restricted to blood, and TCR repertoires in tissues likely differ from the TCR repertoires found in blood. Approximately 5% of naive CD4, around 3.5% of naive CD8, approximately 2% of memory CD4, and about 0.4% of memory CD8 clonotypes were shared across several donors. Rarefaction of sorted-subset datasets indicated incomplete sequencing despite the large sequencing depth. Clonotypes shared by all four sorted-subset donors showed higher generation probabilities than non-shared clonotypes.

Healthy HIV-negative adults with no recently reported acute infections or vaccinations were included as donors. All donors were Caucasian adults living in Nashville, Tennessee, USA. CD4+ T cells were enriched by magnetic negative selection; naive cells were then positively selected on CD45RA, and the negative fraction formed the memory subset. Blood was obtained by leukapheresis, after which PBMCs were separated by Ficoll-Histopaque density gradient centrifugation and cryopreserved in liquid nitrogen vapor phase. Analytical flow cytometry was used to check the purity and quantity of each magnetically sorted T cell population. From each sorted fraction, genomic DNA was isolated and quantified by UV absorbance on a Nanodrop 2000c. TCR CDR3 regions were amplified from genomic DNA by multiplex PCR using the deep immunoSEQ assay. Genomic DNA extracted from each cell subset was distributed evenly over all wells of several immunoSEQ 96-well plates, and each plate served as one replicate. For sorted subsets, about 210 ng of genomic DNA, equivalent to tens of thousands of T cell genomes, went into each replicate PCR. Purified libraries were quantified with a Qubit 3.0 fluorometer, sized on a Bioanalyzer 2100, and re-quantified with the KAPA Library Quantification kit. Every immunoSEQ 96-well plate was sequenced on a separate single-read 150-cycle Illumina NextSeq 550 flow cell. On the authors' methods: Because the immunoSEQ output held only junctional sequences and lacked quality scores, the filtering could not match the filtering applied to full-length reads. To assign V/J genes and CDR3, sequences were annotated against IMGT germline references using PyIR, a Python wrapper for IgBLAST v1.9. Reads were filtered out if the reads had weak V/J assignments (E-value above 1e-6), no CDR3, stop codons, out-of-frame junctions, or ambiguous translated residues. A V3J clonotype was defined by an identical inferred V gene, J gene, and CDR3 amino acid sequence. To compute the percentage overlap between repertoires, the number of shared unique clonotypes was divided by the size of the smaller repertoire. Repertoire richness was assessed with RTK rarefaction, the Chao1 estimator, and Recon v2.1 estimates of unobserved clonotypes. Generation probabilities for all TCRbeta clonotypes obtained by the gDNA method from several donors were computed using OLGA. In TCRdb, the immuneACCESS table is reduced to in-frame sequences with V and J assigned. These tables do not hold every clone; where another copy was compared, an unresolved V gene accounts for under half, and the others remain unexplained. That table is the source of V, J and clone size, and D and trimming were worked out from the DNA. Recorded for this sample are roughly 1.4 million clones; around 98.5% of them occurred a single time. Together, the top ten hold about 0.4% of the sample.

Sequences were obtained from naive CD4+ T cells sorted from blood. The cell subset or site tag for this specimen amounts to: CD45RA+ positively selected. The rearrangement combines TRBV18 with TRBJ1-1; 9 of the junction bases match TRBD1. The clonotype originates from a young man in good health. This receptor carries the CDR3 CASSPLDWTGDTEAFF. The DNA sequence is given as TGTGCCAGCTCACCACTTGACTGGACAGGGGACACTGAAGCTTTCTTT. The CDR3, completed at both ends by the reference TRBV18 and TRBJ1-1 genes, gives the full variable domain NAGVMQNPRHLVRRRGQEARLRCSPMKGHSHVYWYRQLPEEGLKFMVYLQKENIIDESGMPKERFSAEFPKEGPSILRIQQVVRGDSAAYFCASSPLDWTGDTEAFFGQGTRLTVV.